One and the same sample provided the 10 T cell receptor beta chains below, sequenced in a study of OX40 agonist ivuxolimab in advanced cancers. The protocol was immunoSEQ multiplex PCR, while the TCRdb copy is restricted to in-frame clones and leaves out a portion. This table has about 74,000 clones, roughly 82% appearing once. This sample comprised CD4+ or CD8+ T cells sorted from blood, obtained in a trial of the OX40 agonist ivuxolimab. These receptors came from an adult with an advanced solid tumor such as melanoma, head and neck, liver or kidney cancer.

CDR3 protein: CASSEAGHSVLAKNIQYF. The DNA of the CDR3 is TGTGCCAGCAGTGAAGCTGGGCACAGTGTACTAGCCAAAAACATTCAGTACTTC. The rearrangement uses TRBV6-1 and TRBJ2-4; D is undetermined. V shed 0 bases and J shed 0 bases, with 15 bases lying between them. This CDR3 has 18 residues. Germline V gene sequence: CDR1 MNHNS, CDR2 SASEGT.

The chain couples TRBV30 to TRBJ2-1; D tentatively reads TRBD1 or TRBD2 (5 bases each). V was pared by 0 bases and J by 12 bases, with 9 bases between. Germline V CDR1 and CDR2: GTSNPN, SVGIG (reference sequence). The length of the CDR3 is 11 residues. The CDR3 sequence: CAWSVPGRQFF. The CDR3 DNA reads TGTGCCTGGAGTGTACCGGGACGGCAGTTCTTC.

This clone was detected only a few times. The V and J genes are TRBV19 and TRBJ1-5; 8 nucleotides agree with TRBD1. J gave up 0 bases and V 7 bases, and 8 bases lay outside the gene matches. The CDR3 runs to 16 residues. Germline assignment: CDR1 LNHDA and CDR2 SQIVND (reference sequence). DNA of the CDR3: TGTGCCAGTACCGCGACAGGGGCGTATAGCAATCAGCCCCAGCATTTT. Translation: CASTATGAYSNQPQHF.

This clone showed up just once. V usage is TRBV18 and J usage is TRBJ1-1; D is perhaps TRBD1 (5 bases). Trimming stripped 2 bases from V and 7 bases from J, with 11 bases between. Germline loops: CDR1 KGHSH, CDR2 LQKENI. This CDR3 contains 13 residues. The CDR3 DNA is TGTGCCAGCTCACCATGGGGGGGTGGTGAAGCTTTCTTT. Its protein product is CASSPWGGGEAFF.

This clone has a handful of counts. V gene TRBV30 combines with J gene TRBJ1-5; D ambiguous. The CDR3 runs to 15 residues. Trimming removed 3 bases at V and 1 base at J, with 13 bases between. CDR1 and CDR2 from the germline V gene are GTSNPN and SVGIG (reference sequence). The CDR3 is CAWSPPVGSNQPQHF. The CDR3 DNA follows: TGTGCCTGGAGCCCCCCGGTCGGCAGCAATCAGCCCCAGCATTTT.

The chain carries TRBV30 and TRBJ2-7; TRBD1 might be the D (8 bases). With 2 bases removed from V and 3 bases from J, the gap between germline ends came to 17 bases. The CDR3 is 15 amino acids. Germline loops: CDR1 GTSNPN, CDR2 SVGIG (reference sequence). The CDR3 reads CAWSSQGGRIYEQYF. CDR3 coding DNA: TGTGCCTGGAGTTCACAGGGGGGGCGCATCTACGAGCAGTACTTC.

V and J are TRBV19 and TRBJ2-1; weak D call: TRBD2 (5 bases). V was trimmed by 4 bases and J by 5 bases, leaving 15 bases between them. The CDR3 has 15 residues. Per germline, CDR1 LNHDA and CDR2 SQIVND (reference sequence). The CDR3 bases are TGTGCCAGTAGTAGCACTAGTTACCCTAACAATGAGCAGTTCTTC. Protein sequence: CASSSTSYPNNEQFF.

In regard to this clone: Sequence at one end of the junction differs from germline and may be a read error. V and J are TRBV7-2 and TRBJ1-2; 7 positions agree with TRBD1. The CDR3 has 14 residues. Per germline, CDR1 SGHTA and CDR2 FQGNSA. The CDR3 nucleotides are TGTGCCAGCAGCATAGCGACAGGGAATCATGGCTACACCTTC. Protein: CASSIATGNHGYTF.

This chain joins TRBV30 and TRBJ1-1; possibly TRBD1 for D (6 bases). The V end lost 4 bases, the J end lost 0 bases, and 9 bases lay between the germline ends. Germline V gene lookup returns CDR1 GTSNPN and CDR2 SVGIG (reference sequence). The CDR3 has 13 amino acids. The CDR3 DNA sequence: TGTGCCTGGATCTCAGGGGTGAACACTGAAGCTTTCTTT. Amino acids: CAWISGVNTEAFF.

The CDR3 coding sequence is TGTGCCAGCAGTTACGGGGACACCAGCATCTATGGCTACACCTTC. This sequence encodes CASSYGDTSIYGYTF. The chain combines TRBV6-6 with TRBJ1-2, with D possibly being TRBD1 (6 bases). Germline CDR1 reads MNHNY; CDR2 reads SVGAGI (reference sequence). The CDR3 sequence is 15 residues long. V shed 2 bases and J shed 4 bases, with 14 bases lying between them.